Listed below are T cell receptor beta chains from one sample, sequenced in a study of OX40 agonist ivuxolimab in advanced cancers. Clones were sequenced by immunoSEQ multiplex PCR, and TCRdb holds only the in-frame ones, with some missing. The table records about 68,000 clones, 84% of them present only once. This specimen consisted of CD4+ or CD8+ T cells sorted from blood, obtained in a trial of the OX40 agonist ivuxolimab. The receptors stem from an adult with an advanced solid tumor such as melanoma, head and neck, liver or kidney cancer. Both conserved end residues are part of each CDR3. D genes are given only for firm matches.

cdr3_aa,j_call,v_call,d_call
CASSLVQEETQYF,TRBJ2-5,TRBV5-1,.
CASSFWTGGDTEAFF,TRBJ1-1,TRBV5-1,TRBD1
CATKTGANYGYTF,TRBJ1-2,TRBV7-2,.
CAVSTSVLETQYF,TRBJ2-5,TRBV30,TRBD2
CASSPTGSEQYF,TRBJ2-7,TRBV28,TRBD1
CASLPVGNGPQHF,TRBJ1-5,TRBV6-6,.
CASSLFSGGHTEAFF,TRBJ1-1,TRBV7-9,TRBD1
CASSLALRAGDPYEQYF,TRBJ2-7,TRBV7-2,TRBD2
CASRIKREGEQFF,TRBJ2-1,TRBV2,TRBD2
CASSLGGGSMNTEAFF,TRBJ1-1,TRBV5-1,.
CAISEYAGSEGFGGKQYF,TRBJ2-5,TRBV10-3,.
CAISERQGGTGELFF,TRBJ2-2,TRBV10-3,.
CASSAGTTNEKLFF,TRBJ1-4,TRBV2,.
CASSQWTGEGYTF,TRBJ1-2,TRBV9,TRBD1
CASSEREMNTGELFF,TRBJ2-2,TRBV2,.
CASTGHQTETQYF,TRBJ2-5,TRBV19,.
CASSEIPGLLYEQYF,TRBJ2-7,TRBV6-1,.
CASKQGMNTEAFF,TRBJ1-1,TRBV6-1,.
CASSLLSGISYEQYF,TRBJ2-7,TRBV11-1,TRBD2
CASSSQGASYTQYF,TRBJ2-3,TRBV19,TRBD1
CASDAYGGSDEQYF,TRBJ2-7,TRBV28,.
CASSPGQGRSYEQYF,TRBJ2-7,TRBV18,.
CATNQQGHSTDTQYF,TRBJ2-3,TRBV15,.
CASSYVADTQYF,TRBJ2-3,TRBV6-6,.
CASSRTESITDTQYF,TRBJ2-3,TRBV6-5,.
CASSTLLGGAEQYF,TRBJ2-7,TRBV19,.
CASSDRYEQYF,TRBJ2-7,TRBV18,.
CASSQSRGYGYTF,TRBJ1-2,TRBV16,.
CASTPRKAGANVLTF,TRBJ2-6,TRBV6-6,.
CASSIGGGPEYQETQYF,TRBJ2-5,TRBV19,.
CASSSRREQYF,TRBJ2-7,TRBV5-6,.
CASSPARGQSDEQYF,TRBJ2-7,TRBV18,TRBD1
CSAAPGDTIYF,TRBJ1-3,TRBV29-1,.
CASRGTSGSYNEQFF,TRBJ2-1,TRBV2,TRBD2
CASSLVGDTEAFF,TRBJ1-1,TRBV11-3,.
CASGLSQGGSSYNEQFF,TRBJ2-1,TRBV12-5,TRBD2
CASSRLAGDGGELFF,TRBJ2-2,TRBV28,TRBD2
CSVDVSGSSYNEQFF,TRBJ2-1,TRBV29-1,TRBD2
CASSLGLFSYEQYF,TRBJ2-7,TRBV5-1,.
CASSKVTSGIRETQYF,TRBJ2-5,TRBV21-1,.
CAISEREAGPHEQYF,TRBJ2-7,TRBV10-3,.
CASRTLDRPLHF,TRBJ1-6,TRBV19,.
CASSQEGTSGRAVTDTQYF,TRBJ2-3,TRBV4-3,TRBD2
CASSLEGRLQYF,TRBJ2-4,TRBV7-9,.
CASSFTGPETQYF,TRBJ2-5,TRBV6-6,.
CASSAPGGSIYEQYF,TRBJ2-7,TRBV27,.
CATHRHEDSSYEQYF,TRBJ2-7,TRBV21-1,.
CAISEVRGTDTQYF,TRBJ2-3,TRBV10-3,.
CASSMGRESNQPQHF,TRBJ1-5,TRBV19,.
CASSARTGPNTGELFF,TRBJ2-2,TRBV5-1,TRBD1
CASSQLREGGYTF,TRBJ1-2,TRBV4-3,.
CASSRQTQSGETNNEQFF,TRBJ2-1,TRBV7-6,.
CASSVGGAQETQYF,TRBJ2-5,TRBV9,.